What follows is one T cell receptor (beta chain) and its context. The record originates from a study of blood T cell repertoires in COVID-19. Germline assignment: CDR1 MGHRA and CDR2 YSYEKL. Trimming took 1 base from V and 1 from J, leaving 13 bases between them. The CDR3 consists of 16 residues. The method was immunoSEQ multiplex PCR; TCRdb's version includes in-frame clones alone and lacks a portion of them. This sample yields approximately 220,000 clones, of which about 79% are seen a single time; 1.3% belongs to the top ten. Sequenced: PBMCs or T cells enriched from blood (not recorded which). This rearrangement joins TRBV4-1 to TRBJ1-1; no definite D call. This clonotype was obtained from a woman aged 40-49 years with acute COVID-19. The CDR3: CASSQVYGLANTEAFF. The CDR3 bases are TGCGCCAGCAGCCAAGTGTATGGGTTAGCGAACACTGAAGCTTTCTTT.